Each of the 22 T cell receptor beta chains below was sequenced from the same sample in a study of regulatory T cells in long-lasting Graves disease. Relying on iRepertoire HTBI primers and Arm-PCR of CDR3 regions, the team built TCR beta libraries. TCRdb used MiXCR to reprocess the multiplex PCR reads, holding one entry per CDR3 protein. The data show 410,000 or so distinct CDR3 sequences, under 15% seen once. The time point denotes: newly diagnosed GD, antithyroid drugs for less than 3 months. Preparation of the TCR library used RNA extracted from PBMCs. This same sample was also part of a study on T cells in Graves' hyperthyroidism and ophthalmopathy.

Sequenced material: peripheral blood mononuclear cells (PBMCs), taken at new diagnosis, from a patient treated with antithyroid drugs. The receptors originated from a woman aged 25 to 39 with Graves disease.

The V call is TRBV2, the J call TRBJ2-7; D is unclear. The CDR3 is 10 residues long. The germline V gene encodes CDR1 SNHLY and CDR2 FYNNEI. The V and J ends lost 7 bases and 6 bases respectively, with 7 bases between them. In DNA form, the CDR3 reads TGTGCCAGCAATGGGGTCGAGCAGTACTTC. This codes for CASNGVEQYF.

J is TRBJ2-7 and V is TRBV25-1; D call uncertain. Trimming cost V 5 bases and J 7 bases, with 12 bases left between them. Germline values: CDR1 MGHDK, CDR2 SYGVNS. This CDR3 is 12 amino acids long. The CDR3 sequence: CASSKGRTEQYF. As DNA, the CDR3 is TGTGCCAGCAGTAAAGGTAGGACGGAGCAGTACTTC.

This clonotype was detected many times. The CDR3 reads CASSLAGSIYYEQYF. The CDR3 DNA follows: TGTGCCAGCAGTTTAGCTGGGTCCATCTACTACGAGCAGTACTTC. This chain connects TRBV27 to TRBJ2-7; unclear D gene. There are 15 residues in the CDR3. Per germline, CDR1 MNHEY and CDR2 SMNVEV (reference sequence). The ends were cut back, 2 bases at V and 3 bases at J, with 14 bases in the middle.

The CDR3 here is CASSDRGQGGMNTEAFF. CDR3 nucleotide sequence: TGTGCCAGCAGTGATCGGGGGCAGGGCGGCATGAACACTGAAGCTTTCTTT. The chain links TRBV25-1 to TRBJ1-1; D perhaps matches TRBD1 (6 bases). There are 17 residues in the CDR3. V lost 3 bases and J 0 bases, leaving 17 bases between the germline ends. In germline, CDR1 is MGHDK, CDR2 SYGVNS.

A note on this clonotype: A clone one base away is much larger, so this may be a read error. Without the conserved terminal phenylalanine or tryptophan, this CDR3 likely stems from a read error. This chain links TRBV18 with TRBJ2-1, with 10 bases that match TRBD2. From germline, CDR1 is KGHSH and CDR2 LQKENI. V gave up 5 bases and J gave up 4 bases; unmatched junction bases: 8. The CDR3 totals 16 residues. The CDR3, as DNA: TGTGCCAGCTCATCGCGGACTAGCGGAAAATACAATGAGCAGTTCCTC. It specifies CASSSRTSGKYNEQFL.

This clonotype was detected many times. V usage is TRBV5-1 and J usage is TRBJ2-7; 7 positions agree with TRBD1. The CDR3 is made up of 14 amino acids. The V gene's germline CDR1 is SGHRS and CDR2 YFSETQ. V was clipped by 3 bases and J by 3 bases; unmatched bases: 6. In DNA, the CDR3 is TGCGCCAGCAGCTCCCCTAACAGGGGCTACGAGCAGTACTTC. Residues: CASSSPNRGYEQYF.

There are a few counts of this clonotype. Here the CDR3 DNA reads TGTGCCAGCAGCTTTGGTAACCCCCCACTCAATGAGCAGTTCTTC. Translated: CASSFGNPPLNEQFF. The rearrangement links TRBV5-6 to TRBJ2-1; D is unclear. The length of the CDR3 is 15 residues. Germline CDR1 reads SGHDT; CDR2 reads YYEEEE. The germline V and J ends were trimmed by 2 bases and 6 bases, with 15 bases remaining between them. The whole variable domain, remainder taken from reference TRBV5-6 and TRBJ2-1, is DAGVTQSPTHLIKTRGQQVTLRCSPKSGHDTVSWYQQALGQGPQFIFQYYEEEERQRGNFPDRFSGHQFPNYSSELNVNALLLGDSALYLCASSFGNPPLNEQFFGPGTRLTVL.

Ten or more counts support this clonotype. A read error may account for a junction end that differs from germline. The rearrangement uses TRBV2 and TRBJ1-5; 8 bases match TRBD1. Germline assignment: CDR1 SNHLY and CDR2 FYNNEI. The CDR3 covers 17 residues. CDR3 loop: CASSEAGGKHSNQPQHF. Written as DNA, the CDR3 is TGTGCCAGCAGCGAAGCAGGGGGCAAACATAGCAATCAGCCCCAGCATTTT.

In its sample, this clonotype was seen many times. The chain couples TRBV2 to TRBJ2-1, with 8 bases identical to TRBD2. V lost 7 bases, J lost 5 bases, and 7 bases stayed unmatched. The CDR3 covers 14 residues. Germline values: CDR1 SNHLY, CDR2 FYNNEI. The CDR3 nucleotides read TGTGCCAGCATCCTAGCGGGCTTAAACAATGAGCAGTTCTTC. It specifies CASILAGLNNEQFF. Full variable domain (rest looked up from reference TRBV2 and TRBJ2-1): EPEVTQTPSHQVTQMGQEVILRCVPISNHLYFYWYRQILGQKVEFLVSFYNNEISEKSEIFDDQFSVERPDGSNFTLKIRSTKLEDSAMYFCASILAGLNNEQFFGPGTRLTVL.

In this sample, this clonotype turned up many times. The rearrangement joins TRBV12-3 or TRBV12-4 to TRBJ1-1; 7 bases map to TRBD1. This CDR3 region has 14 residues. Germline trimming cut 5 bases from V and 5 bases from J; bases unmatched to any gene: 8. The CDR3: CASSPDRARTEAFF. CDR3 sequence (DNA): TGTGCCAGCAGTCCCGACAGGGCTCGGACTGAAGCTTTCTTT.

This clonotype appeared a few times. V and J are TRBV2 and TRBJ2-2, with 10 nucleotides matching TRBD2. Trimming cost V 3 bases and J 1 base; bases outside gene matches: 5. The CDR3 extends over 17 amino acids. CDR1 is SNHLY, CDR2 FYNNEI, per germline. CDR3 DNA sequence: TGTGCCAGCAGTGAGTCCGCTAGCGGGGGGAACACCGGGGAGCTGTTTTTT. It yields the protein CASSESASGGNTGELFF.

This chain joins TRBV24-1 and TRBJ2-3; TRBD2 agrees at 13 bases. Germline V gives CDR1 KGHDR, CDR2 SFDVKD. This CDR3 is built from 17 residues. V lost 4 bases to trimming and J lost 2 bases; unmatched junction nucleotides: 5. CDR3 bases: TGTGCCACCAGTGACCCCGGGACTAGCGGGGTCACAGATACGCAGTATTTT. This codes for CATSDPGTSGVTDTQYF.

This clonotype was seen repeatedly, ten times or more. The J gene is TRBJ2-1, the V gene TRBV2; D ambiguous. Germline values: CDR1 SNHLY, CDR2 FYNNEI. The germline V and J ends were trimmed by 0 bases and 2 bases, with 26 bases remaining between them. The CDR3 is 21 residues long. CDR3 in amino acids: CASSEAPVYLTVAPTYNEQFF. The CDR3 nucleotides are TGTGCCAGCAGTGAAGCCCCGGTGTACCTTACTGTAGCTCCTACCTACAATGAGCAGTTCTTC.

This clonotype was counted between two and nine times. The chain recombines TRBV20-1 with TRBJ1-5, with D maybe TRBD1 (6 bases). CDR1 is DFQATT and CDR2 is SNEGSKA in the germline V gene (reference sequence). V was trimmed by 0 bases and J by 3 bases, leaving 9 bases between them. This CDR3 is built from 14 residues. The CDR3 is CSARDTGLNQPQHF. The CDR3 DNA is TGCAGTGCTAGAGACACAGGGCTCAATCAGCCCCAGCATTTT.

This clonotype has a count of ten or more. The genes are TRBV6-5 and TRBJ2-1, with 9 nucleotides matching TRBD2. Trimming at V came to 0 bases and at J to 2 bases, leaving 2 bases not matched to a gene. This CDR3 is 16 amino acids long. Looked up from germline, CDR1 is MNHEY and CDR2 is SVGAGI. CDR3 DNA: TGTGCCAGCAGTTACTCGAGCGGGAGGACCTACAATGAGCAGTTCTTC. Protein product: CASSYSSGRTYNEQFF.

This chain uses TRBV2 with TRBJ1-5; TRBD1 agrees at 7 bases. This CDR3 has 14 residues. V trimming: 6 bases; J trimming: 3 bases; junction bases outside the gene matches: 5. From germline, CDR1 is SNHLY and CDR2 FYNNEI. The CDR3 DNA reads TGTGCCAGCAGGGGGACAGCTCCCAATCAGCCCCAGCATTTT. Translation gives CASRGTAPNQPQHF.

To note about this clonotype: No conserved phenylalanine or tryptophan ends this CDR3, so it is likely a read error. The chain employs TRBV19 and TRBJ2-1, with D possibly being TRBD2 (5 bases). The germline V gene has CDR1 LNHDA and CDR2 SQIVND (reference sequence). Trimming shortened V by 4 bases and J by 1 base, and 8 bases separated the two germline ends. There are 14 residues in the CDR3. The CDR3 coding sequence is TGTGCCAGTAGTAGCCGGGGTTCCTACAATGAGCAGTTCCTC. Translating it yields CASSSRGSYNEQFL.

The rearrangement links TRBV9 to TRBJ2-3; the match to TRBD1 covers 10 bases. V gave up 4 bases and J gave up 3 bases; unmatched junction bases: 11. CDR1 and CDR2 (germline): SGDLS, YYNGEE. This CDR3 spans 17 amino acids. CDR3 region: CASSRLFDRGRTDTQYF. CDR3 nucleotide sequence: TGTGCCAGCAGCAGACTCTTCGACAGGGGGCGTACAGATACGCAGTATTTT.

In its sample, this clonotype was seen many times. The chain has TRBV27 and TRBJ2-1; 8 nucleotides line up with TRBD1. Germline lookup yields CDR1 MNHEY and CDR2 SMNVEV (reference sequence). The CDR3 runs 14 residues. Germline trimming cut 8 bases from V and 2 bases from J; bases unmatched to any gene: 5. CDR3 nucleotides: TGTGCCAGCGCTGACAGGGGCCCCTACAATGAGCAGTTCTTC. This sequence encodes CASADRGPYNEQFF.

The gene calls are TRBV5-1 and TRBJ2-7; 10 nucleotides line up with TRBD1. The trim removed 6 bases at V and 3 bases at J, leaving 6 bases unmatched. Germline CDR1 is SGHRS and CDR2 is YFSETQ. The CDR3 has 14 residues. The chain's CDR3 is CASTRDRGYYEQYF. The CDR3 region has the DNA TGCGCCAGCACCCGGGACAGGGGTTACTACGAGCAGTACTTC.

On this clonotype itself: This could be a read error, since a much larger clone is one nucleotide away. The chain has TRBV18 and TRBJ2-7; 9 bases are a match to TRBD2. Germline values: CDR1 KGHSH, CDR2 LQKENI. The length of the CDR3 is 15 residues. The chain's CDR3 is CASSPPGREGYEQHF. CDR3 coding DNA: TGTGCCAGCTCACCACCGGGGCGGGAGGGCTACGAGCAGCACTTC.

This clonotype showed up just a few times. This sequence joins TRBV18 and TRBJ1-1, with a possible D match to TRBD1 (5 bases). The CDR3 is 15 amino acids. V lost 2 bases and J lost 4, with 14 bases in between. Germline V gene sequence: CDR1 KGHSH, CDR2 LQKENI. The CDR3 sequence: CASSPYSPGVTEAFF. DNA for the CDR3: TGTGCCAGCTCACCATACAGTCCGGGGGTCACTGAAGCTTTCTTT.